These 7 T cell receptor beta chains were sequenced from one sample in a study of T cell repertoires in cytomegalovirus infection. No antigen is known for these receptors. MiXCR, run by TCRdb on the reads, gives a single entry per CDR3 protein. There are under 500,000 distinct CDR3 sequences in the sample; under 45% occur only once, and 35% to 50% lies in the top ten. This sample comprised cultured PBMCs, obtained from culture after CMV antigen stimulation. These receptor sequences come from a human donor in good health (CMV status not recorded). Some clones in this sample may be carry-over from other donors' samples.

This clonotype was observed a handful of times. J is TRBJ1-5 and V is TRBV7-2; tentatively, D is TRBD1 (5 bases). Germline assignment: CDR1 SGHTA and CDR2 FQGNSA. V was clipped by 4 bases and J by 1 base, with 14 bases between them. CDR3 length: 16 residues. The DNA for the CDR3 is TGTGCCAGCAGCTCACTTATGGGGGTGAGCAATCAGCCCCAGCATTTT. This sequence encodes CASSSLMGVSNQPQHF.

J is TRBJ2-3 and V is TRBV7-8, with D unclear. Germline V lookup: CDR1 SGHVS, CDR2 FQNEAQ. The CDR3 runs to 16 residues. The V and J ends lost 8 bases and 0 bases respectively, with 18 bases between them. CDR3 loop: CASVLTIPGSTDTQYF. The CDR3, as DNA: TGTGCCAGCGTACTAACCATCCCGGGCAGCACAGATACGCAGTATTTT.

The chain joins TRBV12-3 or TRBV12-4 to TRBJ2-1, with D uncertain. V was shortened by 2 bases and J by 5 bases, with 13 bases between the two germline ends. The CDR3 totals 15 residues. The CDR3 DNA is TGTGCCAGCAGTTTACTAAGGCCTCTTAACAATGAGCAGTTCTTC. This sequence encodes CASSLLRPLNNEQFF.

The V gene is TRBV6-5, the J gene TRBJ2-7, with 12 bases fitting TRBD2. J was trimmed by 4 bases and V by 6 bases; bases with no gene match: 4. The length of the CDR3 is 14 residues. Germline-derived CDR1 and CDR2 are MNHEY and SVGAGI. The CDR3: CASRRTSGIYEQYF. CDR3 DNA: TGTGCCAGCAGAAGGACTAGCGGGATATACGAGCAGTACTTC.

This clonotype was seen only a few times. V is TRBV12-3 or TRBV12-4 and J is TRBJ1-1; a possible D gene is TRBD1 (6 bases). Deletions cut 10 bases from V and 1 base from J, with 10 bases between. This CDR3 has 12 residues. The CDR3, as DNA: TGTGCCACACCGGGACAGAACACTGAAGCTTTCTTT. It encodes CATPGQNTEAFF.

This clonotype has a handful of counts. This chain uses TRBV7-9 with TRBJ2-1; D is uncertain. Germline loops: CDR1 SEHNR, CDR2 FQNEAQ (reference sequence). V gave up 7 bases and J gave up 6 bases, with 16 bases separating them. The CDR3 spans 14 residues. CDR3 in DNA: TGTGCCAGCATCATTCTGACGGATGGCAATGAGCAGTTCTTC. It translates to CASIILTDGNEQFF. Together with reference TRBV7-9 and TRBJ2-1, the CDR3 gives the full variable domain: DTGVSQNPRHKITKRGQNVTFRCDPISEHNRLYWYRQTLGQGPEFLTYFQNEAQLEKSRLLSDRFSAERPKGSFSTLEIQRTEQGDSAMYLCASIILTDGNEQFFGPGTRLTVL.

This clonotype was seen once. The CDR3 here is CASSVGLAGAGGTDTQYF. The CDR3 bases are TGTGCCAGCAGCGTAGGACTAGCGGGAGCGGGCGGCACAGATACGCAGTATTTT. The genes are TRBV14 and TRBJ2-3; TRBD2 agrees at 13 bases. The CDR3 is 18 amino acids. The germline V gene has CDR1 SGHDN and CDR2 FVKESK. V shed 5 bases and J 1 base; nucleotides not matched to a gene: 9.